This TCR beta chain was identified in a study of T cell responses to AZD1222 COVID-19 vaccine. Sequencing was performed with immunoSEQ multiplex PCR; in TCRdb, only in-frame clones are kept and a portion is missing. The sample includes 95,000 to 150,000 clones, 75% to 95% seen only once; the top ten take 4% to 5%. Only one count was recorded for this clone. Its antigen is currently unknown. The length of the CDR3 is 16 residues. Between the trimmed V and J ends, which lost 3 bases and 6 bases, there was a span of 21 bases. Germline V CDR1 and CDR2: MNHNS, SASEGT. Study-wide results and caveats: Samples come after the peak T cell response, not at day 14. Among the donors, most were white British and more were female, and clonal diversity was possibly underestimated. Once two AZD1222 doses were given, Spike-specific TCR breadth and depth went up.

This rearrangement joins TRBV6-1 to TRBJ2-7, with D perhaps given as TRBD1 or TRBD2 (5 bases each). This clonotype originated in an adult who received the MenACWY meningococcal vaccine as a control. This material consisted of peripheral blood, taken 28 days after the second dose of the MenACWY control vaccine. The CDR3 DNA is TGTGCCAGCAGTGAGGGGCAGTGGTCGGTTACTAGCGAGCAGTACGTC. This codes for CASSEGQWSVTSEQYV.